The sequence of this TCR beta chain was determined in a study of blood T cell repertoires in COVID-19. Whole-study context: Donors in the United States, Italy and Spain gave samples during acute or convalescent COVID-19.

Libraries were prepared by immunoSEQ multiplex PCR; TCRdb keeps only in-frame clonotypes and omits some of them. This sample carries about 81,000 clones, roughly 82% of them seen once, and the ten largest clones take under 11%. This CDR3 comprises 13 residues. Germline V lookup: CDR1 LGHDT, CDR2 YNNKEL (reference sequence). V dropped 6 bases and J dropped 2 bases, with 10 bases sitting between them. The sequence was obtained from a man in his fifties or sixties with acute or convalescent COVID-19. What was sequenced was peripheral blood. The V and J genes are TRBV3-1 (or the pseudogene TRBV3-2) and TRBJ1-1; D might be TRBD1 (5 bases). CDR3 in amino acids: CASRQAANTEAFF. In nucleotides, the CDR3 is TGTGCCAGCAGACAGGCCGCTAACACTGAAGCTTTCTTT.